The sequence of this T cell receptor (beta chain) was determined in a study of CD8+CD57+ T cells in acquired aplastic anemia. CDR1 and CDR2 (germline): SGHNT, YYREEE (reference sequence). The CDR3 is made up of 16 amino acids. The V gene lost 3 bases and the J gene lost 4 bases, with 17 bases spanning the gap. The study profiled TCR beta VDJ and CDR3 using genomic DNA as template. TCRdb called the reads again in MiXCR, with one record for every CDR3 protein. The sample consists of around 140,000 distinct CDR3 sequences, less than 45% of them appearing once. This clonotype has a count of ten or more. Its antigen remains unknown. Study outcomes and limitations: In common between the patients and the controls were some 28 CD8+ CDR3 sequences.

The chain employs TRBV5-4 and TRBJ1-3, with D perhaps matching TRBD1 (6 bases). The receptor comes from a human donor in good health, serving as a control. Source material: sorted CD4+, CD8+, or CD8+CD57+ T cells (not recorded which) from PBMCs. The CDR3: CASSSGAGDEGNTIYF. The CDR3 DNA follows: TGTGCCAGCAGCTCCGGGGCAGGGGACGAAGGAAACACCATATATTTT.